These 13 T cell receptor beta chains share one sample of origin, sequenced in a study of Ad26.COV2.S vaccination and SARS-CoV-2 variants. Data came from immunoSEQ multiplex PCR; TCRdb stores just in-frame clones and leaves some out. The profile covers about 470,000 clones, with roughly 91% appearing a single time and less than 4.5% taken by the ten largest. Noted treatment: around 19 received Ad26.COV2.S at low or high dose, single or two shots; about 5 received placebo; per-sample allocation not given. Each sample was drawn 63 days after the first injection (of vaccine or placebo). Sequencing used peripheral blood, obtained in a trial of Ad26.COV2.S vaccine versus placebo. All receptors derive from a person aged 18-65 years who received the Ad26.COV2.S COVID-19 vaccine or a placebo.

This sequence joins TRBV7-2 and TRBJ2-1; 9 bases line up with TRBD1. Germline V gene lookup returns CDR1 SGHTA and CDR2 FQGNSA. The CDR3 has 15 amino acids. J was trimmed by 2 bases and V by 3 bases; bases with no gene match: 2. The chain's CDR3 is CASSFRTGAYNEQFF. The CDR3 region has the DNA TGTGCCAGCAGCTTCAGGACAGGGGCCTACAATGAGCAGTTCTTC.

The chain joins TRBV27 to TRBJ1-2; D may be TRBD1 (5 bases). The germline V and J ends were trimmed by 4 bases and 8 bases, with 20 bases remaining between them. The germline CDR1 and CDR2 sequences are MNHEY and SMNVEV (reference sequence). This CDR3 is built from 15 residues. The DNA of the CDR3 is TGTGCCAGCAGTTCGATATCCCGCGGGGGTCGGGGCTACACCTTC. It codes for CASSSISRGGRGYTF.

The CDR3 DNA reads as TGTGCCAGCAGTGTAGGGGGGAAAGGGCAGCCCCAGCATTTT. This encodes CASSVGGKGQPQHF. This chain connects TRBV6-2 or TRBV6-3 to TRBJ1-5, with D possibly TRBD1 on 6 matching bases. This CDR3 has 14 residues. CDR1 is MNHEY, CDR2 SVGEGT, per germline. V lost 5 bases, J lost 7 bases, and 15 bases lay in between.

This chain joins TRBV5-1 and TRBJ2-1, with 10 bases matching TRBD2. The CDR3 extends over 15 amino acids. J was trimmed by 13 bases and V by 0 bases; bases with no gene match: 10. The germline V gene encodes CDR1 SGHRS and CDR2 YFSETQ. CDR3 DNA sequence: TGCGCCAGCAGCTTGGTGGGGACTAGCGAAGTTAGCCAGTTCTTC. Protein sequence: CASSLVGTSEVSQFF.

The rearrangement joins TRBV10-1 to TRBJ1-5, with 8 bases that match TRBD1. J gave up 3 bases and V 0 bases, and 7 bases lay outside the gene matches. This CDR3 region has 17 residues. From germline, CDR1 is WNHNN and CDR2 SYGVQD (reference sequence). The CDR3 nucleotides read TGCGCCAGCAGTGAGTCGTGGACAGGGACGGTCAATCAGCCCCAGCATTTT. It specifies CASSESWTGTVNQPQHF.

This clone was seen a handful of times. The chain carries TRBV6-5 and TRBJ2-2; D gene uncertain. This CDR3 has 13 residues. Trimming took off 5 bases at V and 6 bases at J, with 10 bases between the two ends. Germline V gene sequence: CDR1 MNHEY, CDR2 SVGAGI. DNA of the CDR3: TGTGCCAGCAGTCCGCTTTCCCCCGGGGAGCTGTTTTTT. Protein: CASSPLSPGELFF.

The V and J genes are TRBV11-2 and TRBJ2-1, with 14 nucleotides matching TRBD2. Germline CDR1 reads SGHAT; CDR2 reads FQNNGV. This CDR3 contains 18 residues. V trimming: 1 base; J trimming: 0 bases; junction bases outside the gene matches: 2. DNA of the CDR3: TGTGCCAGCAGCTTAGTAGGGACTAGCGGGAGCTCCTACAATGAGCAGTTCTTC. Amino acid sequence: CASSLVGTSGSSYNEQFF.

The chain combines TRBV18 with TRBJ2-5; D might be TRBD2 (6 bases). Germline lookup yields CDR1 KGHSH and CDR2 LQKENI. The V gene lost 5 bases and the J gene lost 1 base, with 8 bases spanning the gap. The CDR3 extends over 13 amino acids. The CDR3 sequence is CASSRDSQETQYF. The CDR3 coding sequence is TGTGCCAGCTCAAGGGACTCCCAAGAGACCCAGTACTTC.

The V call is TRBV9, the J call TRBJ2-2; D unclear. V was clipped by 0 bases and J by 3 bases, with 15 bases between them. This CDR3 spans 17 amino acids. The germline CDR1 and CDR2 sequences are SGDLS and YYNGEE. CDR3 protein: CASSVDAGGRDTGELFF. The CDR3 DNA sequence: TGTGCCAGCAGCGTAGATGCTGGCGGAAGGGACACCGGGGAGCTGTTTTTT.

This rearrangement joins TRBV6-6 to TRBJ1-5, with 8 bases lining up with TRBD1. This CDR3 is 15 amino acids long. V trimming: 2 bases; J trimming: 4 bases; junction bases outside the gene matches: 4. Germline values: CDR1 MNHNY, CDR2 SVGAGI (reference sequence). The CDR3 coding sequence is TGTGCCAGCAGTTACGGGCGACAGGGGAATCAGCCCCAGCATTTT. Protein: CASSYGRQGNQPQHF.

V and J are TRBV7-9 and TRBJ2-5; TRBD2 matches at 14 bases. CDR1 and CDR2 from the germline V gene are SEHNR and FQNEAQ (reference sequence). The CDR3 runs 16 residues. V shed 5 bases, J shed 5 bases, and the junction held 7 bases outside the gene matches. The CDR3 here is CASSGGLAGGYETQYF. CDR3 nucleotides: TGTGCCAGCAGCGGAGGACTAGCGGGAGGCTACGAGACCCAGTACTTC.

The chain employs TRBV7-9 and TRBJ1-1; no definite D call. Trimming took 7 bases from V and 0 from J, leaving 9 bases between them. Germline values: CDR1 SEHNR, CDR2 FQNEAQ (reference sequence). The CDR3 totals 13 residues. The CDR3 DNA follows: TGTGCCAGCATAAACTCACTGAACACTGAAGCTTTCTTT. Translation: CASINSLNTEAFF.

The chain recombines TRBV5-1 with TRBJ2-7, with 9 bases identical to TRBD2. The length of the CDR3 is 15 residues. Germline V gene data show CDR1 as SGHRS and CDR2 as YFSETQ. The trim removed 3 bases at V and 2 bases at J, leaving 6 bases unmatched. CDR3 sequence (DNA): TGCGCCAGCAGCTCTAGACTAGCGGTCGCCTACGAGCAGTACTTC. Translation gives CASSSRLAVAYEQYF. The complete variable domain, with remaining parts taken from reference TRBV5-1 and TRBJ2-7, reads KAGVTQTPRYLIKTRGQQVTLSCSPISGHRSVSWYQQTPGQGLQFLFEYFSETQRNKGNFPGRFSGRQFSNSRSEMNVSTLELGDSALYLCASSSRLAVAYEQYFGPGTRLTVT.